This T cell receptor beta chain originates from a study of cytomegalovirus exposure and HLA in healthy donors. The study, taken as a whole, reports: A few V segments could not be told apart, such as TRBV6-2 and TRBV6-3, and were left out. Later genetic work tied a missense DCLRE1C variant to beta-chain V and J trimming.

Note on this clone: What it recognizes is unknown.

The PCR had 60 Vbeta and 13 Jbeta primers. Profiled with immunoSEQ multiplex PCR; TCRdb holds only in-frame clones, not every one. This table has around 200,000 clones, roughly 79% appearing once. This CDR3 spans 11 amino acids. Per the germline V gene, CDR1 is SNHLY and CDR2 is FYNNEI. Trimming removed 8 bases at V and 4 bases at J, with 8 bases between. Sequencing was done on a sample of PBMCs. The gene calls are TRBV2 and TRBJ1-1; unclear D gene. The sequence came from a man younger than 40 in good health and CMV-seronegative. CDR3 sequence: CASATSTEAFF. The CDR3, as DNA: TGTGCCAGCGCGACAAGCACTGAAGCTTTCTTT.